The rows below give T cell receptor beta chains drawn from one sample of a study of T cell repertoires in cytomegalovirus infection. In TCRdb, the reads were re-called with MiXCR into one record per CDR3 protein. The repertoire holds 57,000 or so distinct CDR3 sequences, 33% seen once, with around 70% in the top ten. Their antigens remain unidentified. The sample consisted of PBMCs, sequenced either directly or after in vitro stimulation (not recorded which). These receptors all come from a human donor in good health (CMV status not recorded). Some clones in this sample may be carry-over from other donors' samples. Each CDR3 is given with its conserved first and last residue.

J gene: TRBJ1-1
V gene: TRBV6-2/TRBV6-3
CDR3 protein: CASRTGRAWNTEAFF

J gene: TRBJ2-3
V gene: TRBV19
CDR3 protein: CASSPTGEADTQYF

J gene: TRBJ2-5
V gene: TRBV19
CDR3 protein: CASSVLAGPQETQYF

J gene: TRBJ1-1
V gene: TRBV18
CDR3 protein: CASSPSLRGNSEAFF

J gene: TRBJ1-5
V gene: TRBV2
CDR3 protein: CASSFTDRKNQPQHF

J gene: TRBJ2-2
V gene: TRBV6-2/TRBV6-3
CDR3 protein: CASSYFSGTGELFF

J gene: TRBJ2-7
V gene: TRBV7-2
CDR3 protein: CASSLGQASSYEQYF

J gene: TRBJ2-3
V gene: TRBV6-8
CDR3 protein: CASSSGPPDTQYF

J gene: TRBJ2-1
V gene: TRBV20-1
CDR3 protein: CSAGSYRGKSGEQFF

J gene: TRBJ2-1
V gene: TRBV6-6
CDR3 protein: CASSYEGASYNEQFF

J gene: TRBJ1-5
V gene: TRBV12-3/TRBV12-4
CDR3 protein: CASSYDNQPQHF

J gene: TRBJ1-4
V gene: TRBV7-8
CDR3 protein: CASSARVGPEKLFF

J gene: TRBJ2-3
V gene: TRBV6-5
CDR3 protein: CASSYSHSPFSDTQYF

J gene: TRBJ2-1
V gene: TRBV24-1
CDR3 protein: CATSDRTGRLLDEQFF

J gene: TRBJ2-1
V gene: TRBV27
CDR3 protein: CASSLSRGAFDEQFF

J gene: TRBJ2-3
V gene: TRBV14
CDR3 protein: CASMSRSTDTQYF

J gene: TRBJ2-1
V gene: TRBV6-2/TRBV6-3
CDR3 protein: CASSLAGINEQFF

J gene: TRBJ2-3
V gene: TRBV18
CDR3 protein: CASSQGLVARGTQYF

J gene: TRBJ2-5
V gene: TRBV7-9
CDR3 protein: CASSLGTSGIQETQYF

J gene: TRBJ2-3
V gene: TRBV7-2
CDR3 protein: CASSDRHSDTQYF

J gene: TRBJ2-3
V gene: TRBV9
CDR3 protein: CASSASGRPADTQYF

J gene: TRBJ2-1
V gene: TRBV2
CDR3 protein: CASNRDNEQFF

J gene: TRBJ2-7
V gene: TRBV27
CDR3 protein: CASKPLEGPYEQYF